This TCR beta chain was found in a study of blood T cells in healthy people across ages. Findings and limits, study-wide: Shifts in expanded clonotypes may have been confounded by donor CMV status, which was unknown.

A note on this clonotype: Its antigen is currently unknown.

Then a second PCR, running roughly 7 to 11 cycles, was carried out with a sample-barcoded 5' primer and a J-beta primer mix. TCRdb called the 5' RACE reads again in MiXCR, with one record for every CDR3 protein. The sample has around 1,000,000 distinct CDR3 sequences; about 23% are singletons. Donors gave 8.5 to 10 milliliters of peripheral blood apiece. The V and J ends lost 8 bases and 0 bases respectively, with 11 bases between them. Germline-derived CDR1 and CDR2 are LNHNV and YYDKDF (reference sequence). The CDR3 totals 15 residues. A further study also used this sample, focusing on T cells of mothers and their children.

This chain joins TRBV15 and TRBJ2-6, with D perhaps matching TRBD2 (6 bases). Material: blood. The clonotype comes from a girl aged 2-10 years in good health. The CDR3 reads CATRDSYSGANVLTF. In nucleotides, the CDR3 is TGTGCCACCCGGGACTCTTACTCTGGGGCCAACGTCCTGACTTTC.